The T cell receptor beta chain described here comes from a study of blood T cell repertoires in COVID-19. As for the study in general: Some COVID-19 samples were acute and others convalescent; all came from the United States, Italy and Spain. The cDNA or gDNA used as material had been derived from T cells, B-cell-depleted T cells, or PBMCs.

As handled by the study authors: How many nucleated cells were present was estimated from reference gene primer amplification. Produced via immunoSEQ multiplex PCR; TCRdb's table is partial and in-frame only. Clonal size and the V and J genes are those of that table, whereas D and trimming came from the DNA. The sample lists some 180,000 clones; 83% were seen once. Per the germline V gene, CDR1 is SGHDT and CDR2 is YYEEEE. The V and J ends lost 0 bases and 7 bases respectively, with 20 bases between them. The CDR3 is made up of 18 amino acids. This clone was seen a few times. The chain employs TRBV5-6 and TRBJ1-6; D may be TRBD1 (5 bases). The specimen was peripheral blood. The origin of this receptor is an elderly woman with acute or convalescent COVID-19. CDR3 sequence reads: CASSLAISLRQQNSPLHF. CDR3 nucleotide sequence: TGTGCCAGCAGCTTGGCGATTAGTCTGAGACAGCAGAATTCACCCCTCCACTTT.